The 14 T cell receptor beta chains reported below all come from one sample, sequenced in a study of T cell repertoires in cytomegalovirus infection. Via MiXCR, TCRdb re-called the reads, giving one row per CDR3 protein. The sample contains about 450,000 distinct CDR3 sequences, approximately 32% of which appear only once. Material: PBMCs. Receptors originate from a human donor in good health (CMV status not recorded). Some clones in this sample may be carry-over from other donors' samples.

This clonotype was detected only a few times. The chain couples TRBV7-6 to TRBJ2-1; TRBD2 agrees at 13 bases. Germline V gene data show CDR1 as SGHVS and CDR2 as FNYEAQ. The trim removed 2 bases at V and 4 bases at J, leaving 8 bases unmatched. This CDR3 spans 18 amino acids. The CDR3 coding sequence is TGTGCCAGCAGCTTAAGTCAAGGACTAGCGGGGGAGTACAATGAGCAGTTCTTC. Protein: CASSLSQGLAGEYNEQFF.

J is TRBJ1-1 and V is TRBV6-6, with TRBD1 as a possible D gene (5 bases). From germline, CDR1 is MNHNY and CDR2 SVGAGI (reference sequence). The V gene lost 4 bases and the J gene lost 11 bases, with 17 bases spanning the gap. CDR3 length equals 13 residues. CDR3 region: CASSLGVPDEAFF. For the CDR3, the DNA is TGTGCCAGCAGTTTAGGGGTCCCGGATGAGGCTTTCTTT.

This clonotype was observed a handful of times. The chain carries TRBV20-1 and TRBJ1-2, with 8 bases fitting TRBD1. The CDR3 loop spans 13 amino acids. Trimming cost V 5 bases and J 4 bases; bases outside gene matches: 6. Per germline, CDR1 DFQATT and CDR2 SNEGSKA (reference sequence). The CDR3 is CSAAQGVLYGYTF. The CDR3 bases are TGCAGTGCTGCACAGGGGGTACTCTATGGCTACACCTTC.

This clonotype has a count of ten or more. CDR3 protein: CASSLRLAENRGEQFF. In DNA, the CDR3 is TGTGCCAGCAGCTTAAGACTAGCGGAAAACCGTGGTGAGCAGTTCTTC. The chain links TRBV7-8 to TRBJ2-1; 9 bases map to TRBD2. The ends lost 2 bases at V and 9 bases at J; junction bases unmatched: 11. Germline V lookup: CDR1 SGHVS, CDR2 FQNEAQ. This CDR3 spans 16 amino acids.

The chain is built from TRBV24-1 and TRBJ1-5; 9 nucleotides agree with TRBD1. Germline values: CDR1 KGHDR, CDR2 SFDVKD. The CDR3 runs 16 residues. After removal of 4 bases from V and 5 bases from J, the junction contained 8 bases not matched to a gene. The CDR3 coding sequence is TGTGCCACCAGTGACCCGACAGGGGGAGATGATCAGCCCCAGCATTTT. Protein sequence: CATSDPTGGDDQPQHF.

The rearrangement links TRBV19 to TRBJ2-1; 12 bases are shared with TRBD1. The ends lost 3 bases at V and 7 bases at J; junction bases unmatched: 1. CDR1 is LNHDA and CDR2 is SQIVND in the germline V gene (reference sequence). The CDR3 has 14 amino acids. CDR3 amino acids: CASSMGQGANEQFF. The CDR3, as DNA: TGTGCCAGTAGTATGGGACAGGGGGCAAATGAGCAGTTCTTC.

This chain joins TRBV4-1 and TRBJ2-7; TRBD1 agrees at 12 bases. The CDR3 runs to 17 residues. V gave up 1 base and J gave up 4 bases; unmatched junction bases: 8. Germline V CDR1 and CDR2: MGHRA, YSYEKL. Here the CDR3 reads CASSQAPGTGGPYEQYF. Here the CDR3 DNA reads TGCGCCAGCAGCCAAGCGCCCGGGACAGGGGGCCCATACGAGCAGTACTTC.

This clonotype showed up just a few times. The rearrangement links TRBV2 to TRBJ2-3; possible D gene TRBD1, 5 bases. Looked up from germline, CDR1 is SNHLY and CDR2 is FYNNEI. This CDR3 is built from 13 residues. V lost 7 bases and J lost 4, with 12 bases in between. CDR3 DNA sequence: TGTGCCAGCACAACCACAGGAGCAGATACGCAGTATTTT. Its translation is CASTTTGADTQYF.

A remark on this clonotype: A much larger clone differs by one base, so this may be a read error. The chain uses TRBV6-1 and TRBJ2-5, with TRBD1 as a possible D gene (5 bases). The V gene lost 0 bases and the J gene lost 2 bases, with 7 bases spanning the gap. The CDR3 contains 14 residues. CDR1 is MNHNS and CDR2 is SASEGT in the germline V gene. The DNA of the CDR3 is TGTGCCAGCAGTGAAGCGGGGCTTCAAGAGACCCAGTACTTC. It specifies CASSEAGLQETQYF.

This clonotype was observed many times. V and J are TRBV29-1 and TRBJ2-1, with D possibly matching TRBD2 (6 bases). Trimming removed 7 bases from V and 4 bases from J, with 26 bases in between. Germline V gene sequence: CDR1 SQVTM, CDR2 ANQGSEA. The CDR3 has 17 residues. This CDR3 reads CSDERPGRQEGYNEQFF. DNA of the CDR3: TGCAGCGACGAGAGACCGGGACGCCAGGAGGGATACAATGAGCAGTTCTTC.

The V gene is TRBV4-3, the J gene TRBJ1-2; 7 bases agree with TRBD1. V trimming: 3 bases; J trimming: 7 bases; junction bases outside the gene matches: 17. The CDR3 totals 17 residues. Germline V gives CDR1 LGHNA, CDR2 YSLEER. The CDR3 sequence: CASSQADDREDFSGYTF. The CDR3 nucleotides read TGCGCCAGCAGCCAGGCGGACGACAGGGAAGACTTTAGTGGCTACACCTTC.

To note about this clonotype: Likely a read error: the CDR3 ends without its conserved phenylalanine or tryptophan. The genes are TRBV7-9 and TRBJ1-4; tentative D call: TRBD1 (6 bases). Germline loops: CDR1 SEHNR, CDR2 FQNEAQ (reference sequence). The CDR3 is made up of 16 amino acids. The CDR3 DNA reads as TGTGCCAGCTGCTTAGTCCCACAGGGCGGAGGTGAAAAACTGTTTTTG. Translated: CASCLVPQGGGEKLFL.

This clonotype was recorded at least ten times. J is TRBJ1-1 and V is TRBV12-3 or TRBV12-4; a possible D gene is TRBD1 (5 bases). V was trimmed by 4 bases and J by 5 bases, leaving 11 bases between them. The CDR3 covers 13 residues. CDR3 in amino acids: CASSYGRQTEAFF. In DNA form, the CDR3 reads TGTGCCAGCAGTTATGGCCGACAGACTGAAGCTTTCTTT.

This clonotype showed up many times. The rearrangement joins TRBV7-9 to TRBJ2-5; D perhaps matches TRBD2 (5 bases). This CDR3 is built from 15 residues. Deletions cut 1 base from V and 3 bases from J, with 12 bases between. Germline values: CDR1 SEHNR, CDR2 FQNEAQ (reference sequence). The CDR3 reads CASSLGRGSEETQYF. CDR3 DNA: TGTGCCAGCAGCTTAGGCCGGGGTAGTGAAGAGACCCAGTACTTC.